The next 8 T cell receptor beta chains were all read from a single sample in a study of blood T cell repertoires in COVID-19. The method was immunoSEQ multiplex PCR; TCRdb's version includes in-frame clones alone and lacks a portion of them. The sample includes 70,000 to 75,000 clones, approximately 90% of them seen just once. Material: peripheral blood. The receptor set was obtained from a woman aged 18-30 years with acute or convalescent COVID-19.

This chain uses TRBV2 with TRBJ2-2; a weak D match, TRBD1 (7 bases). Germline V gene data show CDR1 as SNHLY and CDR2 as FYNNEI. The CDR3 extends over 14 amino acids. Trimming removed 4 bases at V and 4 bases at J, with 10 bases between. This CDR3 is CASSAQGGTGELFF. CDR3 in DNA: TGTGCCAGCAGTGCGCAGGGGGGCACCGGGGAGCTGTTTTTT.

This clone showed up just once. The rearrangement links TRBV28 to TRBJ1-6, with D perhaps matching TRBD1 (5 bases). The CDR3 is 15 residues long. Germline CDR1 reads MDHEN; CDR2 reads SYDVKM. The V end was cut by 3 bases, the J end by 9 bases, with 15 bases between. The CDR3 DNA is TGTGCCAGCAGTTTCAGTTCCCAGGGCACTTCACCCCTCCACTTT. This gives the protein CASSFSSQGTSPLHF.

CDR3 protein: CASSSVDSSNQPQHF. The CDR3 coding sequence is TGTGCCAGCAGCTCAGTCGACAGTAGCAATCAGCCCCAGCATTTT. V and J are TRBV7-8 and TRBJ1-5; tentative D call: TRBD1 (5 bases). Germline V gene data show CDR1 as SGHVS and CDR2 as FQNEAQ. The CDR3 contains 15 residues. Trimming took 4 bases from V and 0 from J, leaving 10 bases between them.

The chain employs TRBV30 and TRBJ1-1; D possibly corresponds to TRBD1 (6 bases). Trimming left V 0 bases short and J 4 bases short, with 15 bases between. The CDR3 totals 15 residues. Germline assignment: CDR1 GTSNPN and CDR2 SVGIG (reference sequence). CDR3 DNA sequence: TGTGCCTGGAGTGTTGTCAGGGGCGGGAGCACTGAAGCTTTCTTT. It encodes CAWSVVRGGSTEAFF.

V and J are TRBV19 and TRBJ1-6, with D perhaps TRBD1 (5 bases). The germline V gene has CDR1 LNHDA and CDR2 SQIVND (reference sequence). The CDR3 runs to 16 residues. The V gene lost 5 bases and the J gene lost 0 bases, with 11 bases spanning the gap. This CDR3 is CASSDSTGSYNSPLHF. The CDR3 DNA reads TGTGCCAGTAGTGACAGCACGGGCTCCTATAATTCACCCCTCCACTTT.

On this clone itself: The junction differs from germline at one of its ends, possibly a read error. The DNA for the CDR3 is TGTGCCAGCACTTACGAGGGTTCTGGGGCCAACGTCCTGACTTTC. Translating it yields CASTYEGSGANVLTF. The chain has TRBV6-5 and TRBJ2-6; perhaps TRBD2 as D (5 bases). The CDR3 contains 15 residues. Germline V gene sequence: CDR1 MNHEY, CDR2 SVGAGI.

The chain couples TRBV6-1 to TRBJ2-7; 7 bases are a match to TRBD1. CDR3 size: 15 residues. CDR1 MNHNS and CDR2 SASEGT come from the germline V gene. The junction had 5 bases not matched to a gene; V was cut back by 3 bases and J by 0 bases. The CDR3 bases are TGTGCCAGCAGTGAGTCGGACAGGAGCTCCTACGAGCAGTACTTC. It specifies CASSESDRSSYEQYF.

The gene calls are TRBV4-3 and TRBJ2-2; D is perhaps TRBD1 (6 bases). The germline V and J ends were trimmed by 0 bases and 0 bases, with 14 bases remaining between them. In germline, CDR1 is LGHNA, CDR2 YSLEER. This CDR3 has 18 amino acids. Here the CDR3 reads CASSQDFRTETNTGELFF. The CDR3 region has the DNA TGCGCCAGCAGCCAAGATTTCAGGACAGAGACGAACACCGGGGAGCTGTTTTTT.